This is a list of T cell receptor beta chains from one sample in a study of TIL therapy for anti-PD-1-resistant metastatic lung cancer. Profiling relied on immunoSEQ multiplex PCR, and the TCRdb table lists in-frame clones only, not all of them. The repertoire consists of approximately 50,000 clones, with about 81% occurring once and the leading ten covering less than 3%. The input for sequencing was blood, taken at baseline. These receptors came from a person aged 25-79 years with non-small cell lung cancer. Both conserved end residues are part of each CDR3. Fields, in order: CDR3 protein, CDR3 DNA, V gene, clone size, J gene, D gene. A D gene is named only where the DNA matches it firmly. Only part of the rows carry a size: once, few, many, or a class if the clone is expanded.

CDR3 protein: CASITYRQGGNQPQHF
CDR3 DNA: TGCGCCAGCATCACTTACCGACAGGGTGGCAATCAGCCCCAGCATTTT
V gene: TRBV4-1
clone size: NA
J gene: TRBJ1-5
D gene: TRBD1

CDR3 protein: CASSLPPPSYNEQFF
CDR3 DNA: TGTGCCAGCAGTTTGCCTCCCCCTTCCTACAATGAGCAGTTCTTC
V gene: TRBV28
clone size: NA
J gene: TRBJ2-1
D gene: NA

CDR3 protein: CASSPREGAAYNEQFF
CDR3 DNA: TGTGCCAGCAGTCCCCGTGAAGGGGCAGCATACAATGAGCAGTTCTTC
V gene: TRBV28
clone size: NA
J gene: TRBJ2-1
D gene: NA

CDR3 protein: CASSRTQAPYSNQPQHF
CDR3 DNA: TGTGCCAGTAGTAGAACTCAAGCTCCTTATAGCAATCAGCCCCAGCATTTT
V gene: TRBV19
clone size: NA
J gene: TRBJ1-5
D gene: NA

CDR3 protein: CASSLYTSNPLRDTQYF
CDR3 DNA: TGCGCCAGCAGCTTGTATACTTCTAACCCCCTACGAGATACGCAGTATTTT
V gene: TRBV5-1
clone size: NA
J gene: TRBJ2-3
D gene: NA

CDR3 protein: CASTQGTNDEQFF
CDR3 DNA: TGTGCCAGCACCCAGGGGACTAACGATGAGCAGTTCTTC
V gene: TRBV7-2
clone size: NA
J gene: TRBJ2-1
D gene: NA

CDR3 protein: CASSRGGTGGNTGELFF
CDR3 DNA: TGTGCCAGCAGCCGTGGAGGGACAGGGGGCAACACCGGGGAGCTGTTTTTT
V gene: TRBV28
clone size: NA
J gene: TRBJ2-2
D gene: TRBD1

CDR3 protein: CASSQSVSNQPQHF
CDR3 DNA: TGTGCCAGCAGCCAATCGGTTAGCAATCAGCCCCAGCATTTT
V gene: TRBV3-1/TRBV3-2
clone size: NA
J gene: TRBJ1-5
D gene: NA

CDR3 protein: CAWSVSFNYGYTF
CDR3 DNA: TGTGCCTGGAGTGTGTCTTTCAACTATGGCTACACCTTC
V gene: TRBV30
clone size: NA
J gene: TRBJ1-2
D gene: NA

CDR3 protein: CASSGPGSSYNSPLHF
CDR3 DNA: TGTGCCAGCAGCGGTCCCGGTAGCTCCTATAATTCACCCCTCCACTTT
V gene: TRBV2
clone size: NA
J gene: TRBJ1-6
D gene: NA

CDR3 protein: CASSLATFQETQYF
CDR3 DNA: TGTGCCAGCAGCTTGGCTACTTTCCAAGAGACCCAGTACTTC
V gene: TRBV5-6
clone size: NA
J gene: TRBJ2-5
D gene: NA

CDR3 protein: CATLGGEVDTQYF
CDR3 DNA: TGTGCCACCCTGGGGGGAGAGGTAGATACGCAGTATTTT
V gene: TRBV4-2
clone size: NA
J gene: TRBJ2-3
D gene: NA

CDR3 protein: CSARMGYGYTF
CDR3 DNA: TGCAGTGCTAGGATGGGCTATGGCTACACCTTC
V gene: TRBV20-1
clone size: NA
J gene: TRBJ1-2
D gene: NA

CDR3 protein: CASSLESDTQYF
CDR3 DNA: TGCGCCAGCAGCTTGGAGTCAGATACGCAGTATTTT
V gene: TRBV5-1
clone size: NA
J gene: TRBJ2-3
D gene: NA

CDR3 protein: CASSPSGRGTQYF
CDR3 DNA: TGCGCCAGCAGCCCGAGCGGTCGAGGGACCCAGTACTTC
V gene: TRBV4-1
clone size: NA
J gene: TRBJ2-5
D gene: NA

CDR3 protein: CASRGSNTDTQYF
CDR3 DNA: TGTGCCAGCAGGGGCAGCAACACAGATACGCAGTATTTT
V gene: TRBV25-1
clone size: NA
J gene: TRBJ2-3
D gene: NA

CDR3 protein: CASRTSGGLNEQFF
CDR3 DNA: TGTGCCAGTAGGACTAGCGGGGGACTCAATGAGCAGTTCTTC
V gene: TRBV19
clone size: NA
J gene: TRBJ2-1
D gene: TRBD2

CDR3 protein: CASSRLSGGPYEQYF
CDR3 DNA: TGTGCCAGCAGCCGACTCAGCGGGGGCCCCTACGAGCAGTACTTC
V gene: TRBV4-2
clone size: NA
J gene: TRBJ2-7
D gene: TRBD2

CDR3 protein: CASSRPYNEQFF
CDR3 DNA: TGTGCCAGCAGCCGACCCTACAATGAGCAGTTCTTC
V gene: TRBV7-9
clone size: NA
J gene: TRBJ2-1
D gene: NA

CDR3 protein: CASSLMIDTQYF
CDR3 DNA: TGTGCCAGCAGCTTAATGATAGATACGCAGTATTTT
V gene: TRBV11-2
clone size: NA
J gene: TRBJ2-3
D gene: NA

CDR3 protein: CASSLEGGGARNTEAFF
CDR3 DNA: TGTGCCAGCAGCTTAGAGGGCGGCGGGGCCCGTAACACTGAAGCTTTCTTT
V gene: TRBV7-8
clone size: NA
J gene: TRBJ1-1
D gene: NA

CDR3 protein: CASSSDLGQGPYF
CDR3 DNA: TGTGCCAGCAGCTCCGACCTGGGACAGGGACCATACTTC
V gene: TRBV3-1/TRBV3-2
clone size: NA
J gene: TRBJ2-7
D gene: TRBD1

CDR3 protein: CASSLGGQVTSGTF
CDR3 DNA: TGTGCCAGCAGCTTAGGGGGACAGGTGACGTCGGGAACCTTC
V gene: TRBV11-2
clone size: NA
J gene: TRBJ1-2
D gene: TRBD1

CDR3 protein: CASSRERSLPGGPTDTQYF
CDR3 DNA: TGCGCCAGCAGCCGAGAGCGTTCGTTACCGGGGGGGCCGACAGATACGCAGTATTTT
V gene: TRBV4-3
clone size: NA
J gene: TRBJ2-3
D gene: TRBD2

CDR3 protein: CAWSVGWSSGRGNEQFF
CDR3 DNA: TGTGCCTGGAGTGTAGGGTGGTCTAGCGGGAGGGGCAATGAGCAGTTCTTC
V gene: TRBV30
clone size: NA
J gene: TRBJ2-1
D gene: TRBD2

CDR3 protein: CASSIGQGGNSPLHF
CDR3 DNA: TGTGCCAGCAGCATCGGACAGGGTGGCAATTCACCCCTCCACTTT
V gene: TRBV7-9
clone size: NA
J gene: TRBJ1-6
D gene: TRBD1

CDR3 protein: CASSQWGAGELFF
CDR3 DNA: TGTGCCAGCAGCCAATGGGGGGCCGGGGAGCTGTTTTTT
V gene: TRBV7-9
clone size: NA
J gene: TRBJ2-2
D gene: NA

CDR3 protein: CASSVDRGGETQYF
CDR3 DNA: TGTGCCAGCAGCGTAGACAGGGGTGGGGAGACCCAGTACTTC
V gene: TRBV9
clone size: NA
J gene: TRBJ2-5
D gene: TRBD1

CDR3 protein: CASSSNDLPYEQYF
CDR3 DNA: TGTGCCAGCAGCTCCAACGACCTACCCTACGAGCAGTACTTC
V gene: TRBV6-2/TRBV6-3
clone size: NA
J gene: TRBJ2-7
D gene: NA

CDR3 protein: CATSDSGHYEQYF
CDR3 DNA: TGTGCCACCAGTGATTCCGGGCACTACGAGCAGTACTTC
V gene: TRBV24-1
clone size: NA
J gene: TRBJ2-7
D gene: NA

CDR3 protein: CASSPGPRRGANVLTF
CDR3 DNA: TGTGCCAGCAGTCCGGGCCCCCGACGGGGGGCCAACGTCCTGACTTTC
V gene: TRBV6-2/TRBV6-3
clone size: NA
J gene: TRBJ2-6
D gene: NA

CDR3 protein: CASSFGQAYEEQYF
CDR3 DNA: TGTGCCAGCAGCTTCGGACAGGCCTACGAAGAGCAGTACTTC
V gene: TRBV7-9
clone size: few
J gene: TRBJ2-7
D gene: TRBD1

CDR3 protein: CASSVVSQGASYGYTF
CDR3 DNA: TGTGCCAGCAGCGTAGTAAGTCAGGGGGCGAGCTATGGCTACACCTTC
V gene: TRBV9
clone size: NA
J gene: TRBJ1-2
D gene: TRBD1

CDR3 protein: CASSPGPRGTGELFF
CDR3 DNA: TGCGCCAGCAGCCCCGGCCCGAGGGGCACCGGGGAGCTGTTTTTT
V gene: TRBV4-1
clone size: NA
J gene: TRBJ2-2
D gene: NA

CDR3 protein: CASSPTRLRGNTGELFF
CDR3 DNA: TGTGCCAGCAGCCCAACCAGGCTGCGGGGGAACACCGGGGAGCTGTTTTTT
V gene: TRBV14
clone size: few
J gene: TRBJ2-2
D gene: NA

CDR3 protein: CASRERGAPLHF
CDR3 DNA: TGTGCCAGCAGAGAAAGGGGGGCACCCCTCCACTTT
V gene: TRBV27
clone size: NA
J gene: TRBJ1-6
D gene: NA